Following are 26 T cell receptor beta chains from one sample sequenced in a study of control samples from healthy donors and cancer patients (dated by TCRdb to 2018 to 2020). Receptor amplification or capture employed the immunoSEQ multiplex PCR assay. TCRdb took over this immuneACCESS table, retaining in-frame rearrangements with V and J assigned. Such tables are incomplete; in checked studies, under half of the missing clones stem from an unresolved V gene, and the remainder is unexplained. The sample includes under 100,000 clones, with less than 90% observed a single time. Of the sample, 9% to 10% falls within the top ten clones. The sample was PBMCs. These receptors all come from a woman aged 50 to 60 with colorectal cancer.

V is TRBV2 and J is TRBJ1-5, with 10 nucleotides matching TRBD1. CDR1 and CDR2 from the germline V gene are SNHLY and FYNNEI. This CDR3 is built from 13 residues. The V gene end was trimmed by 6 bases and the J gene end by 8 bases; junction bases not matched to a gene: 4. CDR3 DNA sequence: TGTGCCAGCAGGGGACAGGGGTACAAGCCCCAGCATTTT. This codes for CASRGQGYKPQHF.

The J gene is TRBJ1-2, the V gene TRBV2; the match to TRBD1 covers 7 bases. Germline-derived CDR1 and CDR2 are SNHLY and FYNNEI. The CDR3 has 12 residues. V trimming: 6 bases; J trimming: 6 bases; junction bases outside the gene matches: 4. The CDR3 region has the DNA TGTGCCAGCAGGAGTGACAGGGATGGCTACACCTTC. It specifies CASRSDRDGYTF.

About this clone itself: The same CDR3 arises from other DNA sequences in this sample as well. The CDR3 sequence: CASSYSLNTEAFF. In DNA, the CDR3 is TGTGCCAGCAGTTACAGCTTGAACACTGAAGCTTTCTTT. V usage is TRBV6-5 and J usage is TRBJ1-1, with unresolved D. CDR3 length equals 13 residues. Per germline, CDR1 MNHEY and CDR2 SVGAGI. Trimming took 2 bases from V and 0 from J, leaving 4 bases between them.

The rearrangement links TRBV28 to TRBJ1-1, with a possible D match to TRBD1 (6 bases). The germline V and J ends were trimmed by 6 bases and 1 base, with 15 bases remaining between them. Germline V gene sequence: CDR1 MDHEN, CDR2 SYDVKM. This CDR3 has 15 residues. The CDR3, as DNA: TGTGCCAGCAGACGGGGGGCAGGGCGGAACACTGAAGCTTTCTTT. Protein product: CASRRGAGRNTEAFF.

The chain carries TRBV18 and TRBJ2-1; D uncertain. The germline V gene encodes CDR1 KGHSH and CDR2 LQKENI. V was clipped by 2 bases and J by 5 bases, with 10 bases between them. This CDR3 is built from 14 residues. The CDR3 coding sequence is TGTGCCAGCTCACCAATGATGTGGGACAATGAGCAGTTCTTC. Protein product: CASSPMMWDNEQFF.

The gene calls are TRBV7-9 and TRBJ1-6; D unclear. Germline CDR1 SEHNR, CDR2 FQNEAQ (reference sequence). CDR3 size: 14 residues. V lost 0 bases and J lost 5, with 5 bases in between. The CDR3 here is CASSLANDNSPLHF. CDR3 nucleotide sequence: TGTGCCAGCAGCTTAGCCAATGATAATTCACCCCTCCACTTT.

The CDR3 region has the DNA TGTGCCAGCAGCTTAGAGAGGGGGACTAGCGGGGCCGAAGAGACCCAGTACTTC. It is translated as CASSLERGTSGAEETQYF. The chain carries TRBV13 and TRBJ2-5; TRBD2 aligns across 13 bases. This CDR3 is 18 amino acids long. J gave up 3 bases and V 1 base, and 8 bases lay outside the gene matches. The germline V gene encodes CDR1 PRHDT and CDR2 FYEKMQ (reference sequence).

The chain joins TRBV2 to TRBJ2-6, with 7 bases that match TRBD1. In germline, CDR1 is SNHLY, CDR2 FYNNEI. This CDR3 is 17 amino acids long. The V and J ends lost 5 bases and 0 bases, in that order; junction bases with no gene match: 7. The CDR3 is CASSPRQGLSGANVLTF. CDR3 nucleotides: TGTGCCAGCAGTCCTCGACAGGGCCTCTCTGGGGCCAACGTCCTGACTTTC.

J is TRBJ1-5 and V is TRBV6-5; the D gene is possibly TRBD1 (6 bases). Trimming cost V 7 bases and J 6 bases, with 16 bases left between them. CDR3 length equals 14 residues. Germline V gives CDR1 MNHEY, CDR2 SVGAGI. The CDR3 is CASKGGVLGQPQHF. For the CDR3, the DNA is TGTGCCAGCAAAGGGGGGGTGCTCGGTCAGCCCCAGCATTTT.

This rearrangement joins TRBV7-2 to TRBJ2-3, with 13 bases aligning to TRBD2. The length of the CDR3 is 16 residues. Per the germline V gene, CDR1 is SGHTA and CDR2 is FQGNSA. The junction had 8 bases not matched to a gene; V was cut back by 5 bases and J by 6 bases. CDR3 in DNA: TGTGCCAGCAGCACGGGACTAGCGGGGAGAGCGGATACGCAGTATTTT. Its translation is CASSTGLAGRADTQYF.

This chain connects TRBV5-4 to TRBJ1-1; D not resolved. The CDR3 runs to 12 residues. Trimming pared 2 bases from V and 0 bases from J, leaving 2 bases between. Germline V CDR1 and CDR2: SGHNT, YYREEE (reference sequence). CDR3 nucleotide sequence: TGTGCCAGCAGCTTAATGAACACTGAAGCTTTCTTT. Amino acid sequence: CASSLMNTEAFF.

This clone was picked up one time. This chain joins TRBV18 and TRBJ1-2, with a possible D match to TRBD1 (5 bases). The V and J ends lost 0 bases and 4 bases respectively, with 9 bases between them. The germline V gene has CDR1 KGHSH and CDR2 LQKENI. The CDR3 runs 14 residues. CDR3 nucleotide sequence: TGTGCCAGCTCACCACCAACAGGCCCCTATGGCTACACCTTC. Amino acids: CASSPPTGPYGYTF.

The J gene is TRBJ1-1, the V gene TRBV7-2; 8 bases map to TRBD1. Losses at the gene ends were 5 bases for V and 1 base for J; bases not matched to a gene: 6. The CDR3 loop spans 15 amino acids. CDR1 SGHTA and CDR2 FQGNSA come from the germline V gene. The CDR3 nucleotides are TGTGCCAGCAGCACCCAACAGGGGGGGAACACTGAAGCTTTCTTT. This codes for CASSTQQGGNTEAFF.

The rearrangement joins TRBV5-4 to TRBJ2-3; a possible D gene is TRBD1 (6 bases). The CDR3 length is 15 residues. Germline-derived CDR1 and CDR2 are SGHNT and YYREEE (reference sequence). Trimming removed 0 bases at V and 0 bases at J, with 8 bases between. The CDR3 DNA reads as TGTGCCAGCAGCTTGGCCGACAGGAGCACAGATACGCAGTATTTT. Translated, it gives CASSLADRSTDTQYF.

This chain uses TRBV9 with TRBJ1-4; no definite D call. The V end was cut by 0 bases, the J end by 1 base, with 4 bases between. The CDR3 runs to 14 residues. Per germline, CDR1 SGDLS and CDR2 YYNGEE. Here the CDR3 DNA reads TGTGCCAGCAGCGTAGGGGGAACTAATGAAAAACTGTTTTTT. Encoded protein: CASSVGGTNEKLFF.

The chain links TRBV23-1 to TRBJ1-1, with a tentative D call TRBD1 (6 bases). TRBV23-1 is an ORF, and what it does is uncertain. The CDR3 has 16 amino acids. V lost 2 bases and J lost 5, with 18 bases in between. CDR3 region: CASSQPGGGGVTEAFF. CDR3 coding DNA: TGCGCCAGCAGTCAACCGGGAGGTGGGGGCGTGACTGAAGCTTTCTTT.

This clone was counted a single time. The chain has TRBV5-8 and TRBJ1-4, with D possibly matching TRBD1 (6 bases). The CDR3 sequence is 18 residues long. CDR1 SGHTS and CDR2 YDEGEE come from the germline V gene. V was shortened by 3 bases and J by 8 bases, with 26 bases between the two germline ends. In DNA, the CDR3 is TGTGCCAGCAGCTCGTCCTTTAGGGGGGCCCTTTTGGACGAAAAACTGTTTTTT. Protein: CASSSSFRGALLDEKLFF.

A remark on this clone: Other DNA sequences in the sample encode the same CDR3. The J gene is TRBJ2-1, the V gene TRBV7-2, with 8 bases lining up with TRBD1. Trimming at V came to 3 bases and at J to 0 bases, leaving 1 base not matched to a gene. The CDR3 extends over 15 amino acids. CDR1 and CDR2 (germline): SGHTA, FQGNSA. CDR3 coding DNA: TGTGCCAGCAGCTTTGACAGGGGCTCCTACAATGAGCAGTTCTTC. It codes for CASSFDRGSYNEQFF.

This chain joins TRBV30 and TRBJ2-7, with a weak D call TRBD2 (5 bases). CDR3 length: 11 amino acids. CDR1 is GTSNPN and CDR2 is SVGIG in the germline V gene (reference sequence). Between the trimmed V and J ends, which lost 0 bases and 9 bases, there was a span of 9 bases. The CDR3 DNA reads as TGTGCCTGGAGTGTCTCGGGAACGCAGTACGTC. This encodes CAWSVSGTQYV.

The chain uses TRBV7-2 and TRBJ1-1; the D gene is possibly TRBD1 (5 bases). The CDR3 extends over 14 amino acids. The ends were cut back, 2 bases at V and 1 base at J, with 8 bases in the middle. CDR1 and CDR2 (germline): SGHTA, FQGNSA. Written as DNA, the CDR3 is TGTGCCAGCAGCTTAACACAGGCGAACACTGAAGCTTTCTTT. Its protein product is CASSLTQANTEAFF.

V is TRBV6-2 or TRBV6-3 and J is TRBJ1-4; 7 positions agree with TRBD1. V shed 6 bases and J 2 bases; nucleotides not matched to a gene: 6. This CDR3 has 15 amino acids. Germline lookup yields CDR1 MNHEY and CDR2 SVGEGT. The CDR3 sequence is CASSRDRATNEKLFF. CDR3 bases: TGTGCCAGCAGCCGCGACAGGGCGACTAATGAAAAACTGTTTTTT.

The DNA of the CDR3 is TGCGCCAGCAGCTTGGGTTGGGGCCAGAACTATGGCTACACCTTC. Protein: CASSLGWGQNYGYTF. The J gene is TRBJ1-2, the V gene TRBV5-1; D is perhaps TRBD1 (5 bases). The CDR3 has 15 amino acids. Trimming took off 0 bases at V and 2 bases at J, with 11 bases between the two ends. The V gene's germline CDR1 is SGHRS and CDR2 YFSETQ.

The V and J genes are TRBV25-1 and TRBJ1-1; D might be TRBD1 (5 bases). The germline gives CDR1 MGHDK, CDR2 SYGVNS. With 6 bases removed from V and 0 bases from J, the gap between germline ends came to 8 bases. This CDR3 contains 13 residues. The CDR3 region has the DNA TGTGCCAGCAGGGAGGGGTTGAACACTGAAGCTTTCTTT. Amino acids: CASREGLNTEAFF. Drawing the rest from reference TRBV25-1 and TRBJ1-1, the complete variable domain is EADIYQTPRYLVIGTGKKITLECSQTMGHDKMYWYQQDPGMELHLIHYSYGVNSTEKGDLSSESTVSRIRTEHFPLTLESARPSHTSQYLCASREGLNTEAFFGQGTRLTVV.

The chain is built from TRBV15 and TRBJ2-7, with TRBD1 as a possible D gene (6 bases). V lost 1 base, J lost 5 bases, and 12 bases lay in between. CDR1 and CDR2 from the germline V gene are LNHNV and YYDKDF (reference sequence). This CDR3 is 14 amino acids long. The DNA for the CDR3 is TGTGCCACCAGCAGAGCTCAGGGGACGGACGAGCAGTACGTC. Protein sequence: CATSRAQGTDEQYV.

The rearrangement joins TRBV4-3 to TRBJ1-2; D remains ambiguous. The CDR3 extends over 16 amino acids. The V end lost 0 bases, the J end lost 4 bases, and 15 bases lay between the germline ends. CDR1 is LGHNA and CDR2 is YSLEER in the germline V gene. In DNA, the CDR3 is TGCGCCAGCAGCCAAGATCGGGTAGGGATGGGCTATGGCTACACCTTC. This sequence encodes CASSQDRVGMGYGYTF.

The chain combines TRBV3-1 (or the pseudogene TRBV3-2) with TRBJ2-1; 8 nucleotides line up with TRBD2. The CDR3 length is 14 residues. In germline, CDR1 is LGHDT, CDR2 YNNKEL (reference sequence). The V segment lost 4 bases and the J segment 8 bases; nucleotides outside the gene matches: 7. The DNA for the CDR3 is TGTGCCAGCAGCCGAGGGACTAGTCAACATGAGCAGTTCTTC. It specifies CASSRGTSQHEQFF.